Presented here are 26 T cell receptor beta chains from one specimen sequenced in a study of metastatic and nonmetastatic thyroid tumors. TCRdb reanalyzed the PCR reads with MiXCR. The sample comprises 84,000 or so clones, less than 10% of which are singletons, and roughly 10% rests with the top ten. Each patient came to thyroid surgery without any prior treatment (of any kind). The material sequenced was blood. The receptors were sampled from a female donor with papillary thyroid cancer or a benign thyroid nodule (not recorded which). Some clones in this sample may be carry-over from other donors' samples.

Ten or more counts support this clone. The chain combines TRBV6-4 with TRBJ2-3; 12 positions agree with TRBD2. Per the germline V gene, CDR1 is MRHNA and CDR2 is SNTAGT. The CDR3 spans 15 residues. The V and J ends lost 5 bases and 6 bases, in that order; junction bases with no gene match: 6. CDR3 amino acids: CASSQSSGGADTQYF. Here the CDR3 DNA reads TGTGCCAGCAGTCAGTCTAGCGGGGGGGCCGATACGCAGTATTTT.

The sample holds many counts of this clone. V gene TRBV19 combines with J gene TRBJ2-4; D gene unclear. This CDR3 has 13 amino acids. V lost 6 bases to trimming and J lost 9 bases, with 15 bases between them. Germline-derived CDR1 and CDR2 are LNHDA and SQIVND (reference sequence). The CDR3 DNA is TGTGCCAGTAGGGGCCTGGGCCTCGGCATTCAGTACTTC. Translation: CASRGLGLGIQYF.

About this clone itself: A read error is possible here, since a much larger clone lies one base away. The chain carries TRBV7-9 and TRBJ2-5, with D possibly TRBD1 on 6 matching bases. V lost 4 bases, J lost 0 bases, and 9 bases lay in between. There are 14 residues in the CDR3. Per germline, CDR1 SEHNR and CDR2 FQNEAQ (reference sequence). DNA of the CDR3: TGTGCCAGCAGCTCTAGGACAGACCAAGAGACCCAGTACTTC. Translated, it gives CASSSRTDQETQYF.

This clone occurred many times. This same CDR3 is encoded by further DNA sequences in the sample. The chain is built from TRBV19 and TRBJ1-1; 11 bases fit TRBD1. Unmatched junction bases numbered 6, after V lost 6 bases and J lost 0 bases. The CDR3 runs to 16 residues. The V gene's germline CDR1 is LNHDA and CDR2 SQIVND (reference sequence). The chain's CDR3 is CASSPGQGAMNTEAFF. The CDR3 DNA reads as TGTGCCAGTAGCCCCGGACAGGGGGCGATGAACACTGAAGCTTTCTTT.

The chain employs TRBV20-1 and TRBJ2-5, with 11 bases aligning to TRBD2. The ends lost 4 bases at V and 5 bases at J; junction bases unmatched: 9. This CDR3 comprises 15 residues. In germline, CDR1 is DFQATT, CDR2 SNEGSKA (reference sequence). The CDR3 DNA reads as TGCAGTGCTAAGGTCGCTAGCGGGGGGCAGGAGACCCAGTACTTC. The encoded protein is CSAKVASGGQETQYF.

At least ten counts were recorded for this clone. The genes are TRBV24-1 and TRBJ2-5; 8 nucleotides align to TRBD2. The germline V gene encodes CDR1 KGHDR and CDR2 SFDVKD. V lost 3 bases and J lost 2; bases outside the gene matches: 4. This CDR3 is built from 15 residues. Here the CDR3 reads CATSDASGGQETQYF. In DNA, the CDR3 is TGTGCCACCAGTGATGCCAGCGGGGGACAAGAGACCCAGTACTTC.

This clone occurred many times. This chain's CDR3 is CATSRDEAGSYGYTF. Here the CDR3 DNA reads TGTGCCACCAGCAGAGATGAAGCAGGGAGCTATGGCTACACCTTC. V usage is TRBV15 and J usage is TRBJ1-2; D may be TRBD1 (5 bases). The CDR3 runs to 15 residues. The V end lost 0 bases, the J end lost 4 bases, and 12 bases lay between the germline ends. From germline, CDR1 is LNHNV and CDR2 YYDKDF (reference sequence).

This clone was seen a handful of times. The chain has TRBV28 and TRBJ1-5, with 8 bases lining up with TRBD1. CDR3 size: 16 residues. With V trimmed by 6 bases and J by 3 bases, 10 bases remained unmatched. Germline loops: CDR1 MDHEN, CDR2 SYDVKM. CDR3 nucleotide sequence: TGTGCCAGCAGGCAGGAGGCAGGGGGCTCCAATCAGCCCCAGCATTTT. Its translation: CASRQEAGGSNQPQHF.

This clone occurred many times. This chain links TRBV11-1 with TRBJ2-2; maybe TRBD1 (5 bases). The CDR3 spans 16 residues. V shed 1 base and J shed 6 bases, with 15 bases lying between them. Germline V gene data show CDR1 as SGHAT and CDR2 as FQDESV (reference sequence). CDR3 nucleotides: TGTGCCAGCAGCTTAGTGGTACAGGTGACTCCCGGGGAGCTGTTTTTT. Translation gives CASSLVVQVTPGELFF.

This clone was picked up many times. The CDR3 DNA reads as TGTGCCAGCAGCCAAGATCTCGAGCAGTACTTC. Translation: CASSQDLEQYF. The gene calls are TRBV3-1 and TRBJ2-7; D is unresolved. V was clipped by 0 bases and J by 6 bases, with 3 bases between them. CDR1 is LGHDT and CDR2 is YNNKEL in the germline V gene (reference sequence). The CDR3 sequence is 11 residues long.

At least ten counts were recorded for this clone. The chain links TRBV20-1 to TRBJ1-5; D unresolved. CDR1 DFQATT and CDR2 SNEGSKA come from the germline V gene (reference sequence). Trimming shortened V by 0 bases and J by 3 bases, and 12 bases separated the two germline ends. The CDR3 extends over 15 amino acids. CDR3 amino acids: CSARDQNSSNQPQHF. DNA for the CDR3: TGCAGTGCTAGAGATCAGAACAGCTCCAATCAGCCCCAGCATTTT.

Ten or more counts support this clone. The CDR3 region has the DNA TGCGCCAGCAGCTCACCGGGACTGAGGAACACTGAAGCTTTCTTT. Translated: CASSSPGLRNTEAFF. The chain is built from TRBV5-1 and TRBJ1-1; TRBD1 is a possible D gene (5 bases). This CDR3 spans 15 amino acids. Trimming cost V 3 bases and J 1 base, with 13 bases left between them. The germline V gene has CDR1 SGHRS and CDR2 YFSETQ.

This clone has more than one count but fewer than ten. The chain couples TRBV4-1 to TRBJ1-2; 12 bases match TRBD1. Germline V CDR1 and CDR2: MGHRA, YSYEKL. The junction had 2 bases not matched to a gene; V was cut back by 3 bases and J by 6 bases. CDR3 length: 14 amino acids. CDR3 sequence: CASSQGTGGDGYTF. In DNA, the CDR3 is TGCGCCAGCAGCCAGGGGACAGGGGGCGATGGCTACACCTTC.

There are many counts of this clone. This chain uses TRBV12-3 or TRBV12-4 with TRBJ2-1; the D gene is possibly TRBD2 (6 bases). V lost 2 bases to trimming and J lost 9 bases, with 14 bases between them. The CDR3 loop spans 14 amino acids. The CDR3 DNA sequence: TGTGCCAGCAGTTTAAAACTAGCCGGGGTTGAGCAGTTCTTC. Translated, it gives CASSLKLAGVEQFF.

This clone was detected ten times or more. The chain uses TRBV28 and TRBJ1-4; the D is unclear. Per germline, CDR1 MDHEN and CDR2 SYDVKM. The CDR3 is made up of 20 amino acids. The germline V and J ends were trimmed by 6 bases and 1 base, with 27 bases remaining between them. The CDR3 here is CASRPLNIAGRYGTNEKLFF. DNA for the CDR3: TGTGCCAGCAGACCCCTCAATATCGCCGGCCGATATGGAACTAATGAAAAACTGTTTTTT.

This clone was detected ten times or more. The chain joins TRBV28 to TRBJ2-7; tentatively, D is TRBD1 or TRBD2 (5 bases each). V lost 1 base to trimming and J lost 5 bases, with 15 bases between them. Germline CDR1 reads MDHEN; CDR2 reads SYDVKM. There are 15 residues in the CDR3. The CDR3, as DNA: TGTGCCAGCAGTTTATTCGGGGCAGGGCAGAACGAGCAGTACTTC. Translation: CASSLFGAGQNEQYF.

In its sample, this clone was seen many times. This chain connects TRBV6-2 or TRBV6-3 to TRBJ2-7, with TRBD2 matching 10 bases. The CDR3 is 14 amino acids. Germline values: CDR1 MNHEY, CDR2 SVGEGT. With V trimmed by 2 bases and J by 2 bases, 0 bases remained unmatched. The CDR3 here is CASSYGTSAYEQYF. Here the CDR3 DNA reads TGTGCCAGCAGTTACGGGACTAGCGCCTACGAGCAGTACTTC.

This clone was found once. A much larger clone lies one base from this, so it may be a read error. The genes are TRBV5-1 and TRBJ2-3; D uncertain. Trimming took off 0 bases at V and 7 bases at J, with 12 bases between the two ends. Germline CDR1 and CDR2: SGHRS and YFSETQ. The CDR3 is 14 residues long. The CDR3 DNA follows: TGCGCCAGCAGCTTGGGTGGAGTCGAATATACGCAGTATTTT. Protein product: CASSLGGVEYTQYF.

This clone was observed many times. This sequence joins TRBV9 and TRBJ1-5; a possible D gene is TRBD1 (5 bases). Germline lookup yields CDR1 SGDLS and CDR2 YYNGEE. There are 18 residues in the CDR3. The V and J ends lost 3 bases and 0 bases respectively, with 19 bases between them. In nucleotides, the CDR3 is TGTGCCAGCAGCGCTCATGCCGGGACGGCATATAGCAATCAGCCCCAGCATTTT. Its translation: CASSAHAGTAYSNQPQHF.

Note on this clone: This clone may be a read error of a much larger clone one base away. The chain uses TRBV9 and TRBJ2-1, with 10 bases lining up with TRBD2. The germline gives CDR1 SGDLS, CDR2 YYNGEE. The J segment lost 8 bases and the V segment lost 3 bases, leaving 11 bases of the junction unmatched. There are 16 residues in the CDR3. The CDR3 nucleotides read TGTGCCAGCAGCGACCGGACTAGCGGCAATCTCCATGAGCAGTTCTTC. Translation gives CASSDRTSGNLHEQFF.

This clone has ten or more counts. The V and J genes are TRBV24-1 and TRBJ2-1; possibly TRBD2 for D (7 bases). V shed 2 bases and J shed 5 bases, with 15 bases lying between them. The CDR3 length is 16 residues. From germline, CDR1 is KGHDR and CDR2 SFDVKD. The CDR3 spells CATSDSSAGAHNEQFF. CDR3 bases: TGTGCCACCAGTGATTCCTCTGCGGGGGCGCACAATGAGCAGTTCTTC.

This clone was counted many times. This rearrangement joins TRBV7-2 to TRBJ2-3, with unresolved D. Germline CDR1 and CDR2: SGHTA and FQGNSA. CDR3 size: 13 residues. V lost 5 bases and J lost 4, with 10 bases in between. CDR3 nucleotide sequence: TGTGCCAGCAGCGTCGCAAGGGCAGATACGCAGTATTTT. Translating gives CASSVARADTQYF.

This clone has at least ten counts. This CDR3 reads CASPPRVGQGNTEAFF. The CDR3 bases are TGTGCCAGCCCCCCACGGGTCGGGCAGGGGAACACTGAAGCTTTCTTT. The V call is TRBV28, the J call TRBJ1-1, with TRBD1 as a possible D gene (5 bases). With 8 bases removed from V and 1 base from J, the gap between germline ends came to 20 bases. Germline V lookup: CDR1 MDHEN, CDR2 SYDVKM. This CDR3 has 16 amino acids.

V is TRBV5-1 and J is TRBJ1-2, with 7 bases identical to TRBD1. V shed 4 bases, J shed 4 bases, and the junction held 7 bases outside the gene matches. The CDR3 has 14 residues. Per germline, CDR1 SGHRS and CDR2 YFSETQ. CDR3 sequence: CASSLGTDSYGYTF. CDR3 nucleotides: TGCGCCAGCAGCCTAGGGACAGACTCCTATGGCTACACCTTC. Combining the CDR3 with reference TRBV5-1 and TRBJ1-2 gives the whole variable domain KAGVTQTPRYLIKTRGQQVTLSCSPISGHRSVSWYQQTPGQGLQFLFEYFSETQRNKGNFPGRFSGRQFSNSRSEMNVSTLELGDSALYLCASSLGTDSYGYTFGSGTRLTVV.

Remarks on this clone: Germline and junction disagree at one end, which may indicate a read error. The chain links TRBV29-1 to TRBJ2-7; perhaps TRBD1 as D (6 bases). CDR3 length equals 15 residues. In germline, CDR1 is SQVTM, CDR2 ANQGSEA. CDR3 loop: CSAEDRKYPTYEQYF. CDR3 bases: TGCAGCGCTGAAGACAGGAAGTACCCAACCTACGAGCAGTACTTC.

This clone was counted ten times or more. The chain employs TRBV28 and TRBJ2-1, with TRBD1 identical over 8 bases. Germline V gives CDR1 MDHEN, CDR2 SYDVKM. The CDR3 is 17 amino acids. Unmatched junction bases numbered 12, after V lost 3 bases and J lost 5 bases. CDR3 residues: CASSLRTGWGEDNEQFF. For the CDR3, the DNA is TGTGCCAGCAGTTTGCGGACAGGGTGGGGTGAAGACAATGAGCAGTTCTTC.